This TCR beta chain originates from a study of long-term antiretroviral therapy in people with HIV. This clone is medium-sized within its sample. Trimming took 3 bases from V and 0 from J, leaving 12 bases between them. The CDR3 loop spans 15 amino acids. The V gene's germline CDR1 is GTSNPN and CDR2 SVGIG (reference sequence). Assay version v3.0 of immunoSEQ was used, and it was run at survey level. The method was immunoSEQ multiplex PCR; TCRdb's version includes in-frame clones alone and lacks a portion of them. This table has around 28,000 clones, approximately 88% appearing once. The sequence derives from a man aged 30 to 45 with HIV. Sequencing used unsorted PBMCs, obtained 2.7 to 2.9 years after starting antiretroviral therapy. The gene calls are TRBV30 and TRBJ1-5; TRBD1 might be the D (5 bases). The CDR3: CAWSGAVNSNQPQHF. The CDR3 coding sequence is TGTGCCTGGAGCGGGGCAGTAAATAGCAATCAGCCCCAGCATTTT.